This T cell receptor beta chain was sequenced in a study of Graves' ophthalmopathy and Graves' hyperthyroidism. Per germline, CDR1 LNHDA and CDR2 SQIVND (reference sequence). The trim removed 5 bases at V and 6 bases at J, leaving 7 bases unmatched. This CDR3 has 15 amino acids. From RNA, the CDR3 regions of TCR beta chains were amplified and sequenced. First-round RT-PCR used HTBI primers; second-round multiplex PCR followed. Each CDR3 protein is one row after TCRdb ran MiXCR on the multiplex PCR reads. Here the sample spans over a million distinct CDR3 sequences, roughly two fifths being singletons.

The chain is built from TRBV19 and TRBJ2-2, with 9 bases matching TRBD1. The clonotype comes from an adult man with Graves' hyperthyroidism. The source material was peripheral blood or thyroid tissue (not recorded which). The DNA for the CDR3 is TGTGCCAGTAGTTGGACAGGGGTCGTTTCCGGGGAGCTGTTTTTT. This codes for CASSWTGVVSGELFF.